This T cell receptor beta chain was found in a study of T cells in Graves' hyperthyroidism and ophthalmopathy (dated by TCRdb to about 2019). About the full investigation: Peripheral blood was collected at initial diagnosis, before any treatment. To identify distinguishing TCR V-J signatures, a discovery cohort of around 98 patients was used, comprising 43 with Graves' ophthalmopathy and some 60 with stable Graves' hyperthyroidism. An independent validation cohort of fewer than 20 hyperthyroidism patients and approximately 16 patients who later progressed to ophthalmopathy tested prospective prediction of ophthalmopathy. The 100 discovery patients were randomly divided into training and test sets at a 7:3 ratio. The study also compared thyroid tissue and blood T-cell repertoires from about six Graves' hyperthyroidism patients. Following sampling, methimazole starting at 30 mg daily was given to hyperthyroidism patients, and high-dose intravenous methylprednisolone was given to ophthalmopathy patients. The paper reports TCR Vbeta CDR3 sequencing of some 140 peripheral blood samples: around 41 ophthalmopathy, under 85 hyperthyroidism and around 17 progressor patients. On the study overall, not on this receptor specifically: Ophthalmopathy was separated from stable hyperthyroidism by a 13 V-J signature model, with around 90% sensitivity and roughly 84% specificity obtained in cross-validation and 80%/75% obtained in testing. Most expanded thyroid clonotypes (frequency above 0.001) were also detected in blood, a finding suggesting that blood repertoires may reflect thyroid immune responses. No statistical method was used to set the sample size in advance, and investigators knew the group allocation. During validation, the model predicted progression to ophthalmopathy a median of around 6 months ahead of onset, with roughly 65% sensitivity and 72% to 85% specificity.

Notes on this clonotype: Its antigen is unknown. Per-nucleotide qualities are absent, and no much larger clonotype sits a single base away.

Stable Graves' hyperthyroidism was defined as the absence of progression to ophthalmopathy over 18 months of follow-up. Hyperthyroidism patients were newly diagnosed, with disease duration under 2 months, and aged 18 to 65 years. Any patient with an uncontrolled infection, another autoimmune disease, pregnancy or lactation was excluded. Clinical symptoms, serum thyroxine and TRAb, thyroid ultrasound, and orbital computed tomography formed the basis for the diagnoses. PBMCs were separated from roughly 10 ml of fresh peripheral blood using Ficoll-Paque density gradient centrifugation. Trizol reagent was used to extract total RNA, and RNA quality was then checked on an Agilent 2100 Bioanalyzer. The TCR beta CDR3 regions were amplified from RNA transcripts. The first round of RT-PCR for the TCR CDR3 was performed with the HTBI primer set and the Qiagen OneStep RT-PCR kit. A second multiplex PCR round built the libraries, followed by size selection and purification. Libraries were sequenced paired-end with 100 bp reads on an Illumina HiSeq2000. In the authors' own workflow: Raw data were processed with SOAPnuke, discarding reads with adapters, uncalled bases, mean Phred below 15, or no exact constant-primer or identifier match. High-quality paired reads were merged with COPE v1.2.5, and unique nucleotide sequences were defined as clonotypes. Clonotypes were aligned to IMGT TRBV, TRBD and TRBJ reference segments using MiTCR v1.1. Only V-J combinations with frequency above 0.0001, covering roughly 99% of repertoires, were analysed. The TCS score was defined as the ratio of F50 (clonal expansion) to E x V (chaos), calculated using BLOSUM62-based TCRdist between CDR3 peptides within each V-J. Welch's t-statistics and random forest reduced 500 to 550 V-J features to 13, which were used in a naive Bayes classifier (R e1071). The public sequencing data were trimmed at Q25 with fastp and processed into clonotypes with MiXCR by TCRdb, which kept only in-frame beta chains. Every distinct CDR3 protein forms one entry, paired with its most common genes and DNA. The V and J calls reflect TCRdb's pipeline rather than the authors' work. Here the sample has approximately 700,000 distinct CDR3 sequences; roughly 15% occur a single time. The ten largest clonotypes hold around 7.7% of the sample.

V sheds 4 bases and J sheds 3 bases, leaving 16 bases between their ends. From the cysteine up to the phenylalanine, the CDR3 has a length of 15 residues. Only the CDR3 DNA stays, 45 bases, in frame from base 1. Looking up the germline V gene yields CDR1 MDHEN and CDR2 SYDVKM. This receptor was identified in a young man with Graves' hyperthyroidism. Source material: blood. The chain couples TRBV28 to TRBJ2-7; the D gene is possibly TRBD1 or TRBD2, with 5 bases matching each. The CDR3 protein is CASSYSGTASYEQYF. The DNA sequence is as follows: TGTGCCAGCAGTTATTCGGGGACGGCGAGCTACGAGCAGTACTTC.